This T cell receptor beta chain emerged from a study of T-cell memory formation after mild COVID-19. In this sample, this clonotype turned up many times. The antigen remains undetermined. Notes on the study in general: That cross-reactive memory joined was suggested by some responding clones appearing in pre-infection memory. CD4+ contracting clones were mainly CM and EM; CD8+ ones, EMRA.

TCRdb redid the calling of the 5' RACE reads with MiXCR, one entry per CDR3 protein. The sample records about 350,000 distinct CDR3 sequences, roughly 13% being singletons. The sequenced sample consisted of PBMCs or a T cell subset sorted from them (not recorded which). The TCR originated in a man between 18 and 29 years old who had mild COVID-19 (a few samples of this study predate the infection). Cell type and time point are not known.

For the CDR3, the DNA is TGTGCCAGCAGCCAGCGGGGGGGCCGTTTCGGTGAGCAGTTCTTC. Translation: CASSQRGGRFGEQFF. The V and J genes are TRBV7-2 and TRBJ2-1, with 10 bases that match TRBD2. V lost 5 bases, J lost 9 bases, and 10 bases stayed unmatched. From germline, CDR1 is SGHTA and CDR2 FQGNSA. The length of the CDR3 is 15 residues.